This T cell receptor beta chain stems from a study of blood T cell repertoires in COVID-19. Followed over time, Seattle patients had been enrolled while infection was active. Some clones are missing from TCRdb's copy, which holds only in-frame ones; the method was immunoSEQ multiplex PCR. The table lists 150,000 to 200,000 clones, 79% of them singletons. The V end was cut by 10 bases, the J end by 7 bases, with 34 bases between. Looked up from germline, CDR1 is KGHDR and CDR2 is SFDVKD. This CDR3 contains 19 residues. Sequenced input: peripheral blood. The TCR sequence derives from a woman aged 55-70 years with COVID-19, enrolled during active disease. This chain connects TRBV24-1 to TRBJ1-5; D is unclear. The CDR3 protein is CATPELRPLRLYLNQPQHF. The CDR3 region has the DNA TGTGCCACTCCTGAGCTGAGACCCTTGCGACTCTACCTTAACCAGCCCCAGCATTTT.